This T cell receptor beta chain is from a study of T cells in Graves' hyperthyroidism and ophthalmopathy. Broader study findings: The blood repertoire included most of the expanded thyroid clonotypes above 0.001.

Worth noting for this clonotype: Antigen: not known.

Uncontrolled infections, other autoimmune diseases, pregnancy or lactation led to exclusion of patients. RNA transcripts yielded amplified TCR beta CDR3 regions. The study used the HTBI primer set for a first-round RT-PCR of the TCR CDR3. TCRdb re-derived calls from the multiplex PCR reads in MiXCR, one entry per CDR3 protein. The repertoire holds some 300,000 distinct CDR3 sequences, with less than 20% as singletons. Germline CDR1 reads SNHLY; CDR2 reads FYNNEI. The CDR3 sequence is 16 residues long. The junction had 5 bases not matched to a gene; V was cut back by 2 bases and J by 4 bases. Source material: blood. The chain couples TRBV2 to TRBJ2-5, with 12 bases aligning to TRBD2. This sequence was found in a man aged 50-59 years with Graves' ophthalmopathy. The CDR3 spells CASSELAGGGGETQYF. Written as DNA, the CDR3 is TGTGCCAGCAGTGAACTAGCGGGAGGGGGCGGAGAGACCCAGTACTTC. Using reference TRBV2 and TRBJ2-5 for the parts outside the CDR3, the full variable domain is EPEVTQTPSHQVTQMGQEVILRCVPISNHLYFYWYRQILGQKVEFLVSFYNNEISEKSEIFDDQFSVERPDGSNFTLKIRSTKLEDSAMYFCASSELAGGGGETQYFGPGTRLLVL.